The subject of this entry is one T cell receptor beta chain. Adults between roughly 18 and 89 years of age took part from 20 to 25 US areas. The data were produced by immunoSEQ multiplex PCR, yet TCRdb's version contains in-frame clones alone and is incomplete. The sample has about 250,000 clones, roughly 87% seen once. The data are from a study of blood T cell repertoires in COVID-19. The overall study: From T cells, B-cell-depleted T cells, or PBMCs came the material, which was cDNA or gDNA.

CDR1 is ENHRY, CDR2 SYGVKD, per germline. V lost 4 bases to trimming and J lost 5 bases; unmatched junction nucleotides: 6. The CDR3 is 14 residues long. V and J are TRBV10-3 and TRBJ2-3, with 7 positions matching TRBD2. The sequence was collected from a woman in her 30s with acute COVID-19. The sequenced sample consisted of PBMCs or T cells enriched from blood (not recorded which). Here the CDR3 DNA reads TGTGCCATCAGTGTGCGGGGGTCCGAAGATACGCAGTATTTT. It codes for CAISVRGSEDTQYF.